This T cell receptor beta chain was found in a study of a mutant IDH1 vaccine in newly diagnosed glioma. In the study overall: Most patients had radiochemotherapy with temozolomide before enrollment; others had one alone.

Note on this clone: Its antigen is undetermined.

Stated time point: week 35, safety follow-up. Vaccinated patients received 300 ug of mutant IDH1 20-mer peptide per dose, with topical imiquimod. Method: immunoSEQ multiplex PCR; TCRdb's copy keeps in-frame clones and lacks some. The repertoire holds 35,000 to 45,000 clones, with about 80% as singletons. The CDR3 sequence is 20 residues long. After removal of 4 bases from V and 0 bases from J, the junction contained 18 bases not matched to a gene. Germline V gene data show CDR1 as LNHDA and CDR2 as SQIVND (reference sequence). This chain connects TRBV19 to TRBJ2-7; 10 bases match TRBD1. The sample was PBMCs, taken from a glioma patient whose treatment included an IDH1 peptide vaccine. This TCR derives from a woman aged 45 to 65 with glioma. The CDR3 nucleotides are TGTGCCAGTAGTAGAGGCTTGGGGGGACAGGGGACTACCGACTCCTACGAGCAGTACTTC. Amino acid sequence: CASSRGLGGQGTTDSYEQYF. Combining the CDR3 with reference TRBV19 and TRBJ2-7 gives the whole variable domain DGGITQSPKYLFRKEGQNVTLSCEQNLNHDAMYWYRQDPGQGLRLIYYSQIVNDFQKGDIAEGYSVSREKKESFPLTVTSAQKNPTAFYLCASSRGLGGQGTTDSYEQYFGPGTRLTVT.